One and the same sample provided the 21 T cell receptor beta chains below, sequenced in a study of spatial heterogeneity in lung cancer. Findings and limits, study-wide: The number of expanded tumor alpha and beta chains correlated with mutation number.

Their antigens are not known. MiXCR was run by TCRdb on the 5' RACE reads, yielding one entry per CDR3 protein. Seen here are 5,500 to 8,500 distinct CDR3 sequences, less than 3.5% observed once, and the top ten hold around a fifth. The time point denotes: sample taken at primary tumor resection. The specimen was lung tumor tissue, collected at surgery. Source of these receptors: a male donor with early-stage non-small cell lung cancer.

The chain couples TRBV3-1 to TRBJ1-2; 9 positions match TRBD1. Germline V CDR1 and CDR2: LGHDT, YNNKEL (reference sequence). The CDR3 has 14 amino acids. Germline trimming cut 3 bases from V and 4 bases from J; bases unmatched to any gene: 3. The CDR3 spells CASSHADRGYGYTF. The CDR3 DNA sequence: TGTGCCAGCAGCCACGCGGACAGGGGCTATGGCTACACCTTC.

This clonotype came up many times. This rearrangement joins TRBV10-3 to TRBJ2-3, with 9 positions matching TRBD2. The ends lost 7 bases at V and 2 bases at J; junction bases unmatched: 4. Per the germline V gene, CDR1 is ENHRY and CDR2 is SYGVKD. The CDR3 is made up of 14 amino acids. CDR3 loop: CAIMSGRLTDTQYF. The CDR3 nucleotides read TGTGCCATCATGAGCGGGAGGCTCACAGATACGCAGTATTTT.

At least ten counts were recorded for this clonotype. J is TRBJ2-7 and V is TRBV7-9, with TRBD1 matching over 10 bases. CDR3 size: 17 residues. Trimming cost V 2 bases and J 3 bases; bases outside gene matches: 10. Germline loops: CDR1 SEHNR, CDR2 FQNEAQ (reference sequence). CDR3 amino acids: CASSLPGTGEASYEQYF. The DNA of the CDR3 is TGTGCCAGCAGCTTACCCGGGACAGGGGAAGCGAGCTACGAGCAGTACTTC.

Within the sample, this clonotype is medium-sized (0.01 to 0.1%). The chain carries TRBV5-1 and TRBJ2-2; tentative D call: TRBD1 (6 bases). Germline CDR1 reads SGHRS; CDR2 reads YFSETQ. V was shortened by 2 bases and J by 4 bases, with 12 bases between the two germline ends. This CDR3 has 15 residues. The CDR3: CASSLQGMGTGELFF. In nucleotides, the CDR3 is TGCGCCAGCAGCTTACAGGGAATGGGCACCGGGGAGCTGTTTTTT.

Only a few counts were recorded for this clonotype. Possible read error: a much larger clone is one base away. The CDR3: CASSQEGRSYNEQFF. CDR3 in DNA: TGTGCCAGCTCACAAGAAGGTCGCTCCTACAATGAGCAGTTCTTC. The rearrangement links TRBV18 to TRBJ2-1; D gene ambiguous. V lost 4 bases, J lost 0 bases, and 10 bases lay in between. There are 15 residues in the CDR3. Per germline, CDR1 KGHSH and CDR2 LQKENI.

This clonotype was recorded at least ten times. This chain joins TRBV19 and TRBJ1-1; possibly TRBD1 for D (6 bases). The germline V and J ends were trimmed by 5 bases and 0 bases, with 13 bases remaining between them. The CDR3 sequence is 15 residues long. Looked up from germline, CDR1 is LNHDA and CDR2 is SQIVND (reference sequence). The CDR3 reads CASSDWTEVNTEAFF. The CDR3 DNA is TGTGCCAGTAGTGATTGGACAGAAGTGAACACTGAAGCTTTCTTT.

This clonotype was seen at least ten times. The CDR3 bases are TGTGCCACCAGTGCCTCCGGGGAAGGAAATCAGCCCCAGCATTTT. This sequence encodes CATSASGEGNQPQHF. The chain employs TRBV24-1 and TRBJ1-5; D is undetermined. From germline, CDR1 is KGHDR and CDR2 SFDVKD. The CDR3 has 15 amino acids. Trimming cost V 5 bases and J 4 bases, with 14 bases left between them.

Sample share makes this clonotype medium-sized (0.01 to 0.1%). This chain links TRBV5-6 with TRBJ1-3; perhaps TRBD1 as D (6 bases). CDR1 and CDR2 (germline): SGHDT, YYEEEE. V lost 3 bases and J lost 0, with 10 bases in between. The CDR3 is 15 amino acids. CDR3 sequence: CASSWGHVSGNTIYF. The CDR3, as DNA: TGTGCCAGCAGCTGGGGACATGTCTCTGGAAACACCATATATTTT.

This clonotype has a handful of counts. This sequence joins TRBV12-3 or TRBV12-4 and TRBJ1-1; maybe TRBD1 (5 bases). This CDR3 is 15 amino acids long. The V and J ends lost 7 bases and 1 base respectively, with 16 bases between them. The chain's CDR3 is CASTLGYRRNTEAFF. The CDR3 DNA is TGTGCCAGCACTCTGGGGTACAGGAGGAACACTGAAGCTTTCTTT.

In this sample, this clonotype turned up many times. The chain has TRBV9 and TRBJ2-5, with unresolved D. The CDR3 sequence is 14 residues long. Germline assignment: CDR1 SGDLS and CDR2 YYNGEE. V dropped 0 bases and J dropped 3 bases, with 9 bases sitting between them. As DNA, the CDR3 is TGTGCCAGCAGCGTAGGGAATAGGGAAGAGACCCAGTACTTC. It translates to CASSVGNREETQYF.

Many counts were recorded for this clonotype. The chain is built from TRBV7-2 and TRBJ2-3; 10 bases are shared with TRBD1. In germline, CDR1 is SGHTA, CDR2 FQGNSA. The CDR3 loop spans 15 amino acids. J was trimmed by 5 bases and V by 2 bases; bases with no gene match: 4. CDR3 DNA: TGTGCCAGCAGCTTAAGAGGACAGGGGGAAGATACGCAGTATTTT. Protein product: CASSLRGQGEDTQYF.

The chain carries TRBV5-4 and TRBJ2-5, with D tentatively TRBD1 or TRBD2 (6 bases each). Between the trimmed V and J ends, which lost 4 bases and 2 bases, there was a span of 18 bases. Germline CDR1 and CDR2: SGHNT and YYREEE (reference sequence). CDR3 length: 16 amino acids. DNA of the CDR3: TGTGCCAGCAGCCTGGGGGGCGGGGCATCTCAAGAGACCCAGTACTTC. Its protein product is CASSLGGGASQETQYF.

In its sample, this clonotype was seen many times. The rearrangement links TRBV14 to TRBJ2-2, with 8 bases identical to TRBD2. V dropped 4 bases and J dropped 10; count of bases not matched to a gene: 5. The germline V gene has CDR1 SGHDN and CDR2 FVKESK. This CDR3 spans 13 amino acids. The CDR3 loop is CASSPTGGQELFF. The CDR3 DNA follows: TGTGCCAGCAGCCCAACGGGGGGGCAGGAGCTGTTTTTT. Filled out from reference TRBV14 and TRBJ2-2, the complete variable domain reads EAGVTQFPSHSVIEKGQTVTLRCDPISGHDNLYWYRRVMGKEIKFLLHFVKESKQDESGMPNNRFLAERTGGTYSTLKVQPAELEDSGVYFCASSPTGGQELFFGEGSRLTVL.

This clonotype occurred many times. The chain links TRBV20-1 to TRBJ2-2; 13 bases line up with TRBD2. Germline CDR1 is DFQATT and CDR2 is SNEGSKA (reference sequence). V lost 1 base and J lost 1; bases outside the gene matches: 6. CDR3 length: 18 residues. In DNA form, the CDR3 reads TGCAGTGCTAGAGTTCAGACTAGCGGGAGGCGGAACACCGGGGAGCTGTTTTTT. It yields the protein CSARVQTSGRRNTGELFF.

This clonotype was counted many times. The chain's CDR3 is CASSFTGTGELFF. CDR3 DNA sequence: TGTGCCAGCAGCTTTACCGGGACCGGGGAGCTGTTTTTT. The chain uses TRBV7-3 and TRBJ2-2; D not certain. Trimming removed 3 bases from V and 5 bases from J, with 7 bases in between. CDR3 length: 13 amino acids. The germline V gene encodes CDR1 SGHTA and CDR2 FQGTGA.

This clonotype is medium-sized. The chain is built from TRBV5-6 and TRBJ1-2; D is uncertain. The length of the CDR3 is 14 residues. With 6 bases removed from V and 7 bases from J, the gap between germline ends came to 19 bases. Per germline, CDR1 SGHDT and CDR2 YYEEEE. As DNA, the CDR3 is TGTGCCAGCACCCCCGCAGGCCTCGAAAGTGGCTACACCTTC. Protein: CASTPAGLESGYTF.

Only a few counts were recorded for this clonotype. The V gene is TRBV12-3 or TRBV12-4, the J gene TRBJ1-2; TRBD1 might be the D (5 bases). Trimming stripped 2 bases from V and 1 base from J, with 11 bases between. CDR3 length: 15 residues. The CDR3 protein is CASSLSGTGNYGYTF. The CDR3 region has the DNA TGTGCCAGCAGTTTATCTGGGACGGGTAACTATGGCTACACCTTC.

The sample holds many counts of this clonotype. This sequence joins TRBV5-1 and TRBJ2-5, with D possibly matching TRBD1 (6 bases). Trimming stripped 3 bases from V and 3 bases from J, with 15 bases between. CDR1 and CDR2 (germline): SGHRS, YFSETQ. The CDR3 length is 15 residues. In DNA form, the CDR3 reads TGCGCCAGCAGCTCCGAAGGCAGGGGCAAAGAGACCCAGTACTTC. This translates into CASSSEGRGKETQYF.

This clonotype has only a few counts. One base away lies a much larger clone, so this may be a sequencing read error. The chain employs TRBV10-3 and TRBJ1-2, with 10 bases matching TRBD1. The germline gives CDR1 ENHRY, CDR2 SYGVKD. The CDR3 loop spans 15 amino acids. CDR3 DNA sequence: TGTGCCATCAGTGAAGGGGACAGGGGTCGGTATGGCTACAACTTC. It translates to CAISEGDRGRYGYNF.

This clonotype was found many times. The genes are TRBV7-8 and TRBJ1-1; D unclear. Germline CDR1 reads SGHVS; CDR2 reads FQNEAQ. The CDR3 spans 17 residues. Trimming shortened V by 6 bases and J by 1 base, and 21 bases separated the two germline ends. In DNA form, the CDR3 reads TGTGCCAGCAGTCCTTTTCCCCCTGGTTTGCGGAACACTGAAGCTTTCTTT. This codes for CASSPFPPGLRNTEAFF.

At least ten counts were recorded for this clonotype. The chain links TRBV28 to TRBJ2-1, with 10 bases identical to TRBD1. The CDR3 is 16 amino acids. The V segment lost 7 bases and the J segment 10 bases; nucleotides outside the gene matches: 16. Looked up from germline, CDR1 is MDHEN and CDR2 is SYDVKM. CDR3 DNA sequence: TGTGCCAGCACCACATCATCCGGGACAGGGGCGCGGGAGCAGTTCTTC. It is translated as CASTTSSGTGAREQFF.